These 27 T cell receptor beta chains were all obtained from the same sample, sequenced in a study of identifying expanded T cells in peripheral blood. Profiling relied on immunoSEQ multiplex PCR, and the TCRdb table lists in-frame clones only, not all of them. The sample contains about 110,000 clones, around 90% of which appear only once. The sample taken for sequencing was blood. The source of these receptors is a person between 18 and 75 years old in good health.

The chain combines TRBV28 with TRBJ2-5; 10 nucleotides agree with TRBD2. With 4 bases clipped from V and 4 bases from J, the junction kept 9 bases outside the gene matches. This CDR3 has 16 amino acids. Germline lookup yields CDR1 MDHEN and CDR2 SYDVKM. The CDR3 sequence is CASSWSGRAIPETQYF. Written as DNA, the CDR3 is TGTGCCAGCAGTTGGAGCGGGAGGGCGATTCCAGAGACCCAGTACTTC.

The chain links TRBV10-3 to TRBJ1-2; D is perhaps TRBD1 (5 bases). CDR3 length: 14 residues. Trimming removed 3 bases at V and 8 bases at J, with 16 bases between. The germline V gene encodes CDR1 ENHRY and CDR2 SYGVKD. Here the CDR3 DNA reads TGTGCCATCAGTGATTCAGGGATCCGAGGGGGCTACACCTTC. The encoded protein is CAISDSGIRGGYTF.

This chain connects TRBV9 to TRBJ1-1; D might be TRBD1 (6 bases). This CDR3 spans 12 amino acids. Trimming cost V 10 bases and J 7 bases, with 17 bases left between them. Germline-derived CDR1 and CDR2 are SGDLS and YYNGEE. CDR3 in DNA: TGTGCCGACGGTCAGGGGTTGGGTGAAGCTTTCTTT. It is translated as CADGQGLGEAFF.

In the case of this clone: Other DNA sequences in this sample translate to the same CDR3. The chain is built from TRBV7-2 and TRBJ1-2; tentatively, D is TRBD1 (5 bases). The CDR3 contains 14 residues. The germline V and J ends were trimmed by 1 base and 4 bases, with 10 bases remaining between them. Germline CDR1 and CDR2: SGHTA and FQGNSA. CDR3 in DNA: TGTGCCAGCAGCTTAGATCCGGGGGGCTATGGCTACACCTTC. The encoded protein is CASSLDPGGYGYTF.

The chain links TRBV6-1 to TRBJ2-7; D is undetermined. Between the trimmed V and J ends, which lost 0 bases and 3 bases, there was a span of 15 bases. The germline CDR1 and CDR2 sequences are MNHNS and SASEGT. CDR3 length: 16 amino acids. The CDR3 loop reads CASSEARRSEVYEQYF. The CDR3 nucleotides read TGTGCCAGCAGTGAAGCGCGGCGCAGTGAGGTCTACGAGCAGTACTTC.

In this sample, this clone turned up a few times. The gene calls are TRBV7-3 and TRBJ2-1; 11 bases align to TRBD2. Germline lookup yields CDR1 SGHTA and CDR2 FQGTGA. This CDR3 has 14 amino acids. V shed 6 bases, J shed 3 bases, and the junction held 1 base outside the gene matches. CDR3 in amino acids: CASSTSGGYNEQFF. The DNA for the CDR3 is TGTGCCAGCAGTACTAGCGGGGGCTACAATGAGCAGTTCTTC.

The CDR3 loop reads CASSVEGARGQPQHF. DNA for the CDR3: TGTGCCAGTAGCGTGGAGGGGGCTCGGGGACAGCCCCAGCATTTT. The V gene is TRBV19, the J gene TRBJ1-5; 7 nucleotides match TRBD1. This CDR3 comprises 15 residues. V gave up 6 bases and J gave up 7 bases; unmatched junction bases: 12. Per germline, CDR1 LNHDA and CDR2 SQIVND (reference sequence).

The rearrangement joins TRBV10-3 to TRBJ2-6; 9 bases are a match to TRBD1. V shed 2 bases, J shed 4 bases, and the junction held 6 bases outside the gene matches. The germline gives CDR1 ENHRY, CDR2 SYGVKD. The CDR3 sequence is 17 residues long. The DNA for the CDR3 is TGTGCCATCAGTGAGGGGACAGGGATGAACGGGGCCAACGTCCTGACTTTC. Translating it yields CAISEGTGMNGANVLTF.

The V call is TRBV7-9, the J call TRBJ2-7, with D uncertain. This CDR3 has 13 amino acids. V was trimmed by 3 bases and J by 6 bases, leaving 12 bases between them. Per the germline V gene, CDR1 is SEHNR and CDR2 is FQNEAQ (reference sequence). CDR3 protein: CASSLHWSLEQYF. The CDR3 nucleotides are TGTGCCAGCAGCTTGCACTGGTCCCTCGAGCAGTACTTC. Full variable domain (missing parts from reference TRBV7-9 and TRBJ2-7): DTGVSQNPRHKITKRGQNVTFRCDPISEHNRLYWYRQTLGQGPEFLTYFQNEAQLEKSRLLSDRFSAERPKGSFSTLEIQRTEQGDSAMYLCASSLHWSLEQYFGPGTRLTVT.

V gene TRBV6-5 combines with J gene TRBJ1-2, with D maybe TRBD1 (5 bases). The CDR3 consists of 15 residues. V dropped 6 bases and J dropped 1 base, with 15 bases sitting between them. Germline CDR1 is MNHEY and CDR2 is SVGAGI. CDR3: CASRKQTVLNYGYTF. Here the CDR3 DNA reads TGTGCCAGCAGGAAGCAGACAGTGCTTAACTATGGCTACACCTTC.

This chain links TRBV6-5 with TRBJ2-2; tentatively, D is TRBD2 (6 bases). Per germline, CDR1 MNHEY and CDR2 SVGAGI. This CDR3 spans 13 amino acids. V lost 11 bases, J lost 3 bases, and 13 bases lay in between. CDR3 region: CALGGGDTGELFF. The DNA of the CDR3 is TGTGCCCTGGGCGGCGGGGACACCGGGGAGCTGTTTTTT.

The chain uses TRBV6-5 and TRBJ1-5, with 10 bases matching TRBD1. With V trimmed by 6 bases and J by 5 bases, 4 bases remained unmatched. Per germline, CDR1 MNHEY and CDR2 SVGAGI. This CDR3 has 14 residues. The CDR3 sequence is CASRETGGYQPQHF. The DNA for the CDR3 is TGTGCCAGCAGAGAGACAGGGGGCTATCAGCCCCAGCATTTT.

The CDR3 nucleotides read TGTGCCAGCAGCTTAGATAGGGCGGGGGAGCTGTTTTTT. Translated: CASSLDRAGELFF. The chain recombines TRBV7-2 with TRBJ2-2; no definite D call. The germline V gene has CDR1 SGHTA and CDR2 FQGNSA. CDR3 length: 13 residues. V lost 1 base, J lost 8 bases, and 8 bases lay in between.

The V gene is TRBV2, the J gene TRBJ2-3; 9 bases are shared with TRBD1. Germline CDR1 and CDR2: SNHLY and FYNNEI. V was pared by 7 bases and J by 6 bases, with 8 bases of the junction left unmatched. The CDR3 sequence is 14 residues long. CDR3 sequence (DNA): TGTGCCAGCACGAGGGAACAGGGGGCGGATACGCAGTATTTT. Translated, it gives CASTREQGADTQYF.

This chain joins TRBV2 and TRBJ2-1; D perhaps matches TRBD1 (6 bases). Germline values: CDR1 SNHLY, CDR2 FYNNEI. This CDR3 has 16 amino acids. V was pared by 5 bases and J by 2 bases, with 16 bases between. The CDR3 sequence is CASSRGTIGTYNEQFF. In DNA form, the CDR3 reads TGTGCCAGCAGTCGAGGGACAATAGGGACCTACAATGAGCAGTTCTTC.

The chain has TRBV6-5 and TRBJ1-4; D gene uncertain. With 6 bases removed from V and 5 bases from J, the gap between germline ends came to 13 bases. Germline CDR1 MNHEY, CDR2 SVGAGI. The CDR3 totals 14 residues. The CDR3, as DNA: TGTGCCAGCAGCTACCTCGGGGAGAATGAAAAACTGTTTTTT. As protein: CASSYLGENEKLFF.

The rearrangement links TRBV7-3 to TRBJ2-3; D ambiguous. This CDR3 has 14 amino acids. Trimming took off 4 bases at V and 2 bases at J, with 10 bases between the two ends. Germline loops: CDR1 SGHTA, CDR2 FQGTGA. CDR3 protein: CASSSPSATDTQYF. For the CDR3, the DNA is TGTGCCAGCAGCTCACCGAGCGCCACAGATACGCAGTATTTT.

The rearrangement joins TRBV6-5 to TRBJ2-3, with D possibly matching TRBD2 (6 bases). The CDR3 sequence is 15 residues long. Trimming took 2 bases from V and 2 from J, leaving 11 bases between them. Germline V gene data show CDR1 as MNHEY and CDR2 as SVGAGI. CDR3 residues: CASSYNPGDTDTQYF. In DNA form, the CDR3 reads TGTGCCAGCAGTTACAACCCGGGGGACACAGATACGCAGTATTTT.

This sequence joins TRBV28 and TRBJ2-5; 10 bases are shared with TRBD2. Germline CDR1 reads MDHEN; CDR2 reads SYDVKM. V was clipped by 6 bases and J by 7 bases; unmatched bases: 14. The CDR3 covers 16 residues. This CDR3 is CASSPSTSGLPGTQYF. DNA for the CDR3: TGTGCCAGCAGCCCTTCGACTAGCGGGCTCCCAGGGACCCAGTACTTC.

This chain joins TRBV7-2 and TRBJ2-1; 7 bases agree with TRBD2. CDR3 size: 18 residues. Germline-derived CDR1 and CDR2 are SGHTA and FQGNSA. The V and J ends lost 1 base and 3 bases, in that order; junction bases with no gene match: 12. The CDR3 region has the DNA TGTGCCAGCAGCTTAGAGGGTACTAGCGCCAGACACTACAATGAGCAGTTCTTC. It yields the protein CASSLEGTSARHYNEQFF.

This clone was seen just once. The chain has TRBV2 and TRBJ1-4; TRBD1 agrees at 7 bases. This CDR3 is 16 amino acids long. V gave up 4 bases and J gave up 0 bases; unmatched junction bases: 5. The V gene's germline CDR1 is SNHLY and CDR2 FYNNEI. CDR3 amino acids: CASSVGQSATNEKLFF. Written as DNA, the CDR3 is TGTGCCAGCAGTGTGGGACAGAGTGCAACTAATGAAAAACTGTTTTTT.

The CDR3 DNA is TGTGCCAGCAGCTTTAGCGGGGCTGCTAATGAAAAACTGTTTTTT. Translating it yields CASSFSGAANEKLFF. The rearrangement uses TRBV5-8 and TRBJ1-4; weak D call: TRBD1 (5 bases). This CDR3 has 15 amino acids. Trimming removed 2 bases at V and 3 bases at J, with 11 bases between. Germline V gene data show CDR1 as SGHTS and CDR2 as YDEGEE.

The gene calls are TRBV7-9 and TRBJ1-1; the D is unclear. From germline, CDR1 is SEHNR and CDR2 FQNEAQ (reference sequence). V lost 5 bases and J lost 0, with 7 bases in between. The CDR3 totals 13 residues. The CDR3 loop reads CASSPEMNTEAFF. The CDR3 DNA is TGTGCCAGCAGCCCAGAGATGAACACTGAAGCTTTCTTT.

The chain is built from TRBV6-5 and TRBJ2-7, with D maybe TRBD2 (6 bases). CDR1 and CDR2 (germline): MNHEY, SVGAGI. With 2 bases removed from V and 0 bases from J, the gap between germline ends came to 11 bases. The CDR3 extends over 15 amino acids. The CDR3 protein is CASSYGPGSSYEQYF. The CDR3 DNA reads as TGTGCCAGCAGTTACGGACCCGGGAGCTCCTACGAGCAGTACTTC.

The rearrangement uses TRBV5-1 and TRBJ2-1; TRBD2 aligns across 7 bases. J lost 4 bases, V lost 4 bases, and 8 bases had no gene match. Germline loops: CDR1 SGHRS, CDR2 YFSETQ. This CDR3 contains 15 residues. The CDR3 spells CASSPGGGDYNEQFF. For the CDR3, the DNA is TGCGCCAGCAGCCCCGGGGGAGGGGATTACAATGAGCAGTTCTTC.

The chain joins TRBV7-6 to TRBJ1-1, with 8 nucleotides matching TRBD1. The CDR3 consists of 15 residues. The V gene's germline CDR1 is SGHVS and CDR2 FNYEAQ. The junction had 9 bases not matched to a gene; V was cut back by 6 bases and J by 3 bases. CDR3 nucleotides: TGTGCCAGCAGTTCGTCCAGGGGGCTAGACACTGAAGCTTTCTTT. Translation gives CASSSSRGLDTEAFF.

The chain employs TRBV27 and TRBJ1-5; D is unclear. V gave up 6 bases and J gave up 3 bases, with 12 bases separating them. CDR1 and CDR2 from the germline V gene are MNHEY and SMNVEV (reference sequence). CDR3 length equals 14 residues. For the CDR3, the DNA is TGTGCCAGCAGCCAAAGGACTGACAATCAGCCCCAGCATTTT. Translation gives CASSQRTDNQPQHF.